Below, 7 T cell receptor beta chains from the same sample are listed, as sequenced in a study of control samples from healthy donors and cancer patients. The table came from immunoSEQ multiplex PCR; TCRdb's copy has only in-frame clones and leaves some out. Of 90,000 or so clones in the sample, about 88% are singletons; the top ten hold 14%. Sequenced: blood. The receptor source for this set is a woman in her 70s in good health.

V is TRBV12-3 or TRBV12-4 and J is TRBJ1-2; weak D call: TRBD1 (6 bases). The length of the CDR3 is 13 residues. Deletions cut 4 bases from V and 4 bases from J, with 10 bases between. The CDR3 reads CASSSQGSYGYTF. The CDR3 coding sequence is TGTGCCAGCAGTTCCCAGGGGAGCTATGGCTACACCTTC.

This clone was seen only once. The chain couples TRBV5-1 to TRBJ1-3; D is perhaps TRBD1 (6 bases). Trimming took off 0 bases at V and 4 bases at J, with 11 bases between the two ends. The CDR3 runs to 15 residues. Germline V lookup: CDR1 SGHRS, CDR2 YFSETQ. The CDR3 DNA follows: TGCGCCAGCAGCTTGGAGGGGGTCTTGGGAAACACCATATATTTT. Amino acid sequence: CASSLEGVLGNTIYF.

This sequence joins TRBV6-2 or TRBV6-3 and TRBJ1-2; no reliable D call. Deletions cut 6 bases from V and 7 bases from J, with 9 bases between. The CDR3 is 11 amino acids. Germline-derived CDR1 and CDR2 are MNHEY and SVGEGT. The CDR3 sequence: CASSQSLGYTF. As DNA, the CDR3 is TGTGCCAGCAGCCAATCCCTTGGCTACACCTTC.

V is TRBV11-3 and J is TRBJ2-1, with TRBD2 matching 8 bases. V gave up 5 bases and J gave up 8 bases; unmatched junction bases: 14. The CDR3 extends over 16 amino acids. Germline values: CDR1 SGHNT, CDR2 YENEEA. CDR3 loop: CASSHGGLAGWYEQFF. The CDR3 DNA reads as TGTGCCAGCAGCCATGGAGGGCTAGCGGGTTGGTATGAGCAGTTCTTC. Combining the CDR3 with reference TRBV11-3 and TRBJ2-1 gives the whole variable domain EAGVVQSPRYKIIEKKQPVAFWCNPISGHNTLYWYLQNLGQGPELLIRYENEEAVDDSQLPKDRFSAERLKGVDSTLKIQPAELGDSAVYLCASSHGGLAGWYEQFFGPGTRLTVL.

V gene TRBV7-8 combines with J gene TRBJ1-3; no clear D gene. The germline V gene has CDR1 SGHVS and CDR2 FQNEAQ. The V and J ends lost 5 bases and 0 bases respectively, with 14 bases between them. This CDR3 contains 16 residues. CDR3 bases: TGTGCCAGCAGCCCGAGTGGGTTCACCTCTGGAAACACCATATATTTT. This encodes CASSPSGFTSGNTIYF.

The rearrangement uses TRBV9 and TRBJ2-2; 11 nucleotides line up with TRBD2. The CDR3 loop spans 18 amino acids. Per germline, CDR1 SGDLS and CDR2 YYNGEE. Trimming removed 0 bases from V and 4 bases from J; junction bases left unmatched: 8. The CDR3, as DNA: TGTGCCAGCAGCGTAGTTAGCGGGAGGGCTTTCGGCACCGGGGAGCTGTTTTTT. Its protein is CASSVVSGRAFGTGELFF.

This CDR3 reads CASRRRGVTEAFF. CDR3 sequence (DNA): TGTGCCAGCAGGCGCAGGGGGGTCACTGAAGCTTTCTTT. The chain links TRBV12-3 or TRBV12-4 to TRBJ1-1, with TRBD1 matching 7 bases. This CDR3 region has 13 residues. The V gene end was trimmed by 6 bases and the J gene end by 4 bases; junction bases not matched to a gene: 5.